Below, one T cell receptor (beta chain) is given with its context. This clonotype was counted at least ten times. This clone's antigen is unknown. No base-level quality is on record; no much larger clone is a single base apart. The label giving this sample's treatment or condition can be read as: allogeneic hematopoietic cell transplantation with graft depleted of TCRalphabeta T cells and CD19 B cells. Transplant recipients were children who received TCRalphabeta/CD19-depleted allogeneic hematopoietic cell grafts. The record originates from a study of T-cell reconstitution after alpha-beta-depleted transplantation in children (dated by TCRdb to 2016 to 2017). About the study as a whole: Using TCR repertoire profiling, the study quantitatively followed how T-cell immune reconstitution unfolded in children after TCRalphabeta/CD19-depleted allogeneic hematopoietic cell transplantation.

CDR1 SGHRS and CDR2 YFSETQ are derived from the germline V gene. The V and J ends are trimmed by 5 bases and 3 bases, leaving 11 bases between them. Reading from cysteine to phenylalanine, the CDR3 counts 14 amino acids. Just the 42-base CDR3 DNA is kept, in frame starting at base 1. Study-wide conclusions, independent of this receptor: Over subsequent months, a decline in hyperexpanded clone frequencies was noted, and after one year, T-cell counts and TCRbeta diversity were mostly ascribed to newly produced T cells. The apparently early alphabetaT-cell count recovery about two months after transplant was reportedly dependent on only several hundred rapidly expanded clones derived from non-depleted graft cells. In some patients, the high TCRbeta diversity seen at day 60 was put down to recipient T cells and intrathymic progenitors that had survived conditioning.

Receptors were amplified or captured by PCR. The instrument was an Illumina HiSeq 2500. Molecular barcoding was employed in the preparation of TCR libraries, with unique molecular identifiers being used to normalize TCRbeta repertoire quantification. TCRdb handled the public reads itself, with Q25 trimming in fastp and clone calling in MiXCR, and kept productive beta chains. Rows merge per CDR3 protein into single entries with the most common DNA and genes. The sample table shows approximately 99,000 distinct CDR3 sequences, and approximately 6.6% are seen once. 23% of the sample comes from the top ten.

The TCR originated in a male patient aged 2 to 9 who had a stem cell transplant for acute lymphoblastic leukemia, so the T cells may come from the graft donor. The sequence links TRBV5-1 to TRBJ2-2, with the D gene tentatively TRBD1 or TRBD2, based on 5 matching bases in each. The input for sequencing was PBMCs, mostly from graft donor cells, taken 360 days after TCRalphabeta/CD19-depleted stem cell transplant. In nucleotide form, the sequence is TGCGCCAGCAGGAGGCTGGGGGACACCGGGGAGCTGTTTTTT. Its translation reads: CASRRLGDTGELFF.